Below are 29 T cell receptor beta chains sequenced from a single sample in a study of CD8+ T cells in alopecia areata. Following RNA extraction, reverse transcription yielded cDNA that acted as the sequencing template. Some clones are missing from TCRdb's copy, which holds only in-frame ones; the method was immunoSEQ multiplex PCR. The repertoire has 110,000 to 150,000 clones, roughly 64% of them found once; the top ten carry about 6.8%. This specimen consisted of CD4+ T cells sorted from blood, obtained at week 0. These receptors all come from a human donor with alopecia areata.

This chain links TRBV30 with TRBJ1-2; possibly TRBD1 for D (6 bases). This CDR3 has 14 residues. CDR1 and CDR2 from the germline V gene are GTSNPN and SVGIG (reference sequence). V gave up 4 bases and J gave up 4 bases, with 16 bases separating them. The CDR3 DNA sequence: TGTGCCTGGAAAGGAGGCAGGGGAATCTATGGCTACACCTTC. This gives the protein CAWKGGRGIYGYTF. Together with reference TRBV30 and TRBJ1-2, the CDR3 gives the full variable domain: SQTIHQWPATLVQPVGSPLSLECTVEGTSNPNLYWYRQAAGRGLQLLFYSVGIGQISSEVPQNLSASRPQDRQFILSSKKLLLSDSGFYLCAWKGGRGIYGYTFGSGTRLTVV.

The chain employs TRBV2 and TRBJ1-2; D gene uncertain. This CDR3 is built from 14 residues. V was cut by 3 bases and J by 5 bases, with 13 bases left in between. CDR1 is SNHLY and CDR2 is FYNNEI in the germline V gene. CDR3 bases: TGTGCCAGCAGTGACGTCACCCCTGGGTATGGCTACACCTTC. This encodes CASSDVTPGYGYTF.

In its sample, this clone was seen a few times. The rearrangement uses TRBV14 and TRBJ1-1; TRBD1 matches 7 bases. The CDR3 consists of 13 residues. Germline CDR1 is SGHDN and CDR2 is FVKESK. V shed 3 bases and J 10 bases; nucleotides not matched to a gene: 8. The CDR3 loop is CASSQWAGGSAFF. The CDR3 DNA is TGTGCCAGCAGCCAGTGGGCAGGGGGTTCAGCTTTCTTT.

The rearrangement joins TRBV30 to TRBJ2-1; 9 bases agree with TRBD2. The trim removed 3 bases at V and 7 bases at J, leaving 13 bases unmatched. The CDR3 is 16 residues long. The germline V gene has CDR1 GTSNPN and CDR2 SVGIG (reference sequence). CDR3 DNA sequence: TGTGCCTGGAGCGCGGGAGGGGCGGGGCCTGGGAATGAGCAGTTCTTC. This codes for CAWSAGGAGPGNEQFF.

There are a few counts of this clone. The gene calls are TRBV6-5 and TRBJ1-1; no reliable D call. There are 15 residues in the CDR3. CDR1 is MNHEY and CDR2 is SVGAGI in the germline V gene. V was trimmed by 6 bases and J by 0 bases, leaving 14 bases between them. In DNA form, the CDR3 reads TGTGCCAGCAGAAAGAAAGGAGGGATGAACACTGAAGCTTTCTTT. Its translation is CASRKKGGMNTEAFF.

V and J are TRBV7-2 and TRBJ2-7; tentative D call: TRBD1 (5 bases). Germline CDR1 is SGHTA and CDR2 is FQGNSA. Deletions cut 1 base from V and 2 bases from J, with 12 bases between. There are 15 residues in the CDR3. CDR3 in amino acids: CASSLGGRSTYEQYF. The CDR3 DNA sequence: TGTGCCAGCAGCTTAGGGGGCAGGTCTACCTACGAGCAGTACTTC. The variable domain in full, completed from reference TRBV7-2 and TRBJ2-7, reads GAGVSQSPSNKVTEKGKDVELRCDPISGHTALYWYRQSLGQGLEFLIYFQGNSAPDKSGLPSDRFSAERTGGSVSTLTIQRTQQEDSAVYLCASSLGGRSTYEQYFGPGTRLTVT.

A few counts support this clone. The V call is TRBV4-1, the J call TRBJ2-7; D not resolved. The length of the CDR3 is 13 residues. CDR1 is MGHRA and CDR2 is YSYEKL in the germline V gene. Trimming left V 2 bases short and J 0 bases short, with 5 bases between. CDR3 sequence reads: CASSQSGSYEQYF. CDR3 DNA: TGCGCCAGCAGCCAATCGGGCTCCTACGAGCAGTACTTC.

This chain connects TRBV9 to TRBJ1-4; D ambiguous. The germline V and J ends were trimmed by 0 bases and 0 bases, with 9 bases remaining between them. The CDR3 is 16 residues long. Germline CDR1 and CDR2: SGDLS and YYNGEE. The CDR3 region is CASSVGGGSTNEKLFF. The CDR3 DNA follows: TGTGCCAGCAGCGTAGGGGGAGGCTCAACTAATGAAAAACTGTTTTTT.

This chain links TRBV5-1 with TRBJ2-5; tentatively, D is TRBD1 (5 bases). Trimming pared 2 bases from V and 4 bases from J, leaving 6 bases between. This CDR3 is built from 12 residues. CDR1 is SGHRS and CDR2 is YFSETQ in the germline V gene. CDR3 region: CASSLDRETQYF. Written as DNA, the CDR3 is TGCGCCAGCAGCTTAGACAGAGAGACCCAGTACTTC.

This chain links TRBV7-2 with TRBJ2-5; a weak D match, TRBD2 (6 bases). Deletions cut 11 bases from V and 1 base from J, with 20 bases between. The germline gives CDR1 SGHTA, CDR2 FQGNSA. The CDR3 totals 15 residues. The CDR3 coding sequence is TGTGCCGCAGCCCAATTATCGGGAGCCCAAGAGACCCAGTACTTC. Amino acids: CAAAQLSGAQETQYF. Full variable domain (outside the CDR3, taken from reference TRBV7-2 and TRBJ2-5): GAGVSQSPSNKVTEKGKDVELRCDPISGHTALYWYRQSLGQGLEFLIYFQGNSAPDKSGLPSDRFSAERTGGSVSTLTIQRTQQEDSAVYLCAAAQLSGAQETQYFGPGTRLLVL.

The CDR3 sequence is CASRLARVGSPLHF. The CDR3 DNA follows: TGTGCAAGTCGCTTAGCAAGGGTTGGGTCACCCCTCCACTTT. The chain uses TRBV12-2 and TRBJ1-6. TRBV12-2 is a listed pseudogene. CDR3 length: 14 residues.

The rearrangement links TRBV9 to TRBJ1-1; D gene ambiguous. The germline V gene has CDR1 SGDLS and CDR2 YYNGEE. V lost 3 bases, J lost 4 bases, and 10 bases lay in between. This CDR3 spans 13 amino acids. The CDR3 spells CASSELVITEAFF. DNA for the CDR3: TGTGCCAGCAGCGAGCTTGTAATCACTGAAGCTTTCTTT.

This clone has only a few counts. The rearrangement joins TRBV29-1 to TRBJ2-7, with D possibly being TRBD1 (5 bases). The V gene's germline CDR1 is SQVTM and CDR2 ANQGSEA. V shed 4 bases and J shed 0 bases, with 7 bases lying between them. This CDR3 has 12 amino acids. The CDR3 loop is CSVAGNSYEQYF. As DNA, the CDR3 is TGCAGCGTTGCAGGGAACTCCTACGAGCAGTACTTC.

The V call is TRBV4-3, the J call TRBJ1-1; 7 nucleotides agree with TRBD1. Germline CDR1 is LGHNA and CDR2 is YSLEER. This CDR3 comprises 16 residues. V trimming: 1 base; J trimming: 4 bases; junction bases outside the gene matches: 9. DNA for the CDR3: TGCGCCAGCAGCCAAGGCCTGACAGGGCTCGGCACTGAAGCTTTCTTT. Its protein product is CASSQGLTGLGTEAFF.

For the CDR3, the DNA is TGCGCCAGCAGCATCGGGTCCACAGCAGATACGCAGTATTTT. This codes for CASSIGSTADTQYF. The genes are TRBV5-1 and TRBJ2-3; D remains unclear. The CDR3 totals 14 residues. Trimming shortened V by 4 bases and J by 4 bases, and 13 bases separated the two germline ends. Germline V gives CDR1 SGHRS, CDR2 YFSETQ.

This chain links TRBV7-2 with TRBJ1-1, with a possible D match to TRBD1 (6 bases). This CDR3 spans 13 amino acids. V lost 7 bases and J 7 bases, leaving 16 bases between the germline ends. From germline, CDR1 is SGHTA and CDR2 FQGNSA. The CDR3 region is CASNKQGGNEAFF. CDR3 sequence (DNA): TGTGCCAGCAATAAACAGGGAGGCAATGAAGCTTTCTTT.

The rearrangement uses TRBV15 and TRBJ2-6; D remains unclear. The CDR3 has 14 residues. With 5 bases removed from V and 4 bases from J, the gap between germline ends came to 9 bases. Looked up from germline, CDR1 is LNHNV and CDR2 is YYDKDF (reference sequence). The CDR3 DNA is TGTGCCACCAGCCCCCGGTGGGGGGCCAACGTCCTGACTTTC. This encodes CATSPRWGANVLTF. The full variable domain, completed using reference TRBV15 and TRBJ2-6, is DAMVIQNPRYQVTQFGKPVTLSCSQTLNHNVMYWYQQKSSQAPKLLFHYYDKDFNNEADTPDNFQSRRPNTSFCFLDIRSPGLGDTAMYLCATSPRWGANVLTFGAGSRLTVL.

The chain employs TRBV5-1 and TRBJ2-2; 8 nucleotides match TRBD2. The CDR3 consists of 14 residues. The V and J ends lost 4 bases and 7 bases, in that order; junction bases with no gene match: 6. Germline lookup yields CDR1 SGHRS and CDR2 YFSETQ. CDR3 residues: CASSPGGAGGELFF. CDR3 nucleotide sequence: TGCGCCAGCAGCCCCGGGGGGGCCGGCGGGGAGCTGTTTTTT.

This clone was picked up a small number of times. The gene calls are TRBV5-1 and TRBJ2-6; tentatively, D is TRBD1 (6 bases). V lost 4 bases and J lost 0, with 14 bases in between. Germline V lookup: CDR1 SGHRS, CDR2 YFSETQ. The CDR3 extends over 17 amino acids. The CDR3 sequence: CASSQGSLSSGANVLTF. CDR3 bases: TGCGCCAGCAGCCAGGGGTCATTGAGCTCTGGGGCCAACGTCCTGACTTTC.

J is TRBJ1-1 and V is TRBV7-9; D unresolved. Per the germline V gene, CDR1 is SEHNR and CDR2 is FQNEAQ (reference sequence). The V gene lost 5 bases and the J gene lost 4 bases, with 11 bases spanning the gap. The CDR3 contains 13 residues. The chain's CDR3 is CASSPSGVTEAFF. The CDR3 region has the DNA TGTGCCAGCAGCCCAAGTGGGGTCACTGAAGCTTTCTTT.

The V and J genes are TRBV15 and TRBJ2-1; D not resolved. The germline CDR1 and CDR2 sequences are LNHNV and YYDKDF (reference sequence). The CDR3 spans 15 residues. The germline V and J ends were trimmed by 0 bases and 2 bases, with 8 bases remaining between them. CDR3 protein: CATSRDPGTYNEQFF. In nucleotides, the CDR3 is TGTGCCACCAGCAGAGATCCTGGTACCTACAATGAGCAGTTCTTC.

The gene calls are TRBV29-1 and TRBJ2-4, with D tentatively TRBD1 (5 bases). There are 13 residues in the CDR3. Trimming cost V 4 bases and J 6 bases, with 13 bases left between them. Germline CDR1 reads SQVTM; CDR2 reads ANQGSEA. The CDR3 protein is CSVGRTNLNIQYF. In DNA, the CDR3 is TGCAGCGTTGGGCGGACAAACCTAAACATTCAGTACTTC.

The rearrangement links TRBV4-1 to TRBJ1-5; TRBD1 might be the D (5 bases). This CDR3 is 15 amino acids long. V was trimmed by 3 bases and J by 8 bases, leaving 17 bases between them. The germline gives CDR1 MGHRA, CDR2 YSYEKL. The chain's CDR3 is CASSHRPDIAEPQHF. The CDR3 region has the DNA TGCGCCAGCAGCCATAGGCCGGACATTGCGGAGCCCCAGCATTTT.

The chain has TRBV7-6 and TRBJ2-7; D is perhaps TRBD1 (6 bases). Germline values: CDR1 SGHVS, CDR2 FNYEAQ. V shed 0 bases and J shed 2 bases, with 14 bases lying between them. The CDR3 runs to 16 residues. The CDR3 reads CASSLALYGQPYEQYF. CDR3 nucleotide sequence: TGTGCCAGCAGCTTAGCGTTATACGGACAGCCCTACGAGCAGTACTTC.

There are a few counts of this clone. The V gene is TRBV19, the J gene TRBJ1-1, with 10 bases aligning to TRBD1. The trim removed 7 bases at V and 3 bases at J, leaving 5 bases unmatched. There are 14 residues in the CDR3. Germline values: CDR1 LNHDA, CDR2 SQIVND (reference sequence). The CDR3 protein is CASTGTGDYTEAFF. For the CDR3, the DNA is TGTGCCAGTACCGGGACAGGGGATTACACTGAAGCTTTCTTT.

This clone was picked up one time. The chain is built from TRBV9 and TRBJ1-2, with D perhaps matching TRBD1 (5 bases). Trimming cost V 4 bases and J 1 base, with 11 bases left between them. Per germline, CDR1 SGDLS and CDR2 YYNGEE. This CDR3 has 14 amino acids. The DNA of the CDR3 is TGTGCCAGCAGCCCCAGCGGGGGTAACTATGGCTACACCTTC. The encoded protein is CASSPSGGNYGYTF. The full variable domain, its missing parts supplied by reference TRBV9 and TRBJ1-2, is DSGVTQTPKHLITATGQRVTLRCSPRSGDLSVYWYQQSLDQGLQFLIQYYNGEERAKGNILERFSAQQFPDLHSELNLSSLELGDSALYFCASSPSGGNYGYTFGSGTRLTVV.

This chain joins TRBV7-6 and TRBJ1-1; perhaps TRBD1 as D (5 bases). V lost 5 bases, J lost 2 bases, and 12 bases lay in between. Looked up from germline, CDR1 is SGHVS and CDR2 is FNYEAQ. This CDR3 contains 14 residues. Written as DNA, the CDR3 is TGTGCCAGCAGCGCCTCGACAGCCAACACTGAAGCTTTCTTT. This translates into CASSASTANTEAFF.

The genes are TRBV4-3 and TRBJ2-3; possible D gene TRBD1, 5 bases. Trimming cost V 0 bases and J 4 bases, with 11 bases left between them. Germline V gives CDR1 LGHNA, CDR2 YSLEER. CDR3 length: 15 amino acids. The CDR3 loop is CASSQERQGPDTQYF. As DNA, the CDR3 is TGCGCCAGCAGCCAAGAGCGGCAGGGTCCAGATACGCAGTATTTT.

This clone showed up just a few times. The J gene is TRBJ2-5, the V gene TRBV30; weak D call: TRBD2 (6 bases). The germline CDR1 and CDR2 sequences are GTSNPN and SVGIG (reference sequence). This CDR3 comprises 15 residues. Trimming shortened V by 0 bases and J by 4 bases, and 15 bases separated the two germline ends. CDR3 amino acids: CAWSVLGGDGETQYF. DNA for the CDR3: TGTGCCTGGAGTGTACTCGGGGGAGATGGAGAGACCCAGTACTTC. Full variable domain (outside the CDR3, taken from reference TRBV30 and TRBJ2-5): SQTIHQWPATLVQPVGSPLSLECTVEGTSNPNLYWYRQAAGRGLQLLFYSVGIGQISSEVPQNLSASRPQDRQFILSSKKLLLSDSGFYLCAWSVLGGDGETQYFGPGTRLLVL.